This T cell receptor beta chain was documented in a study of blood T cells in healthy people across ages. Notes on the study in general: Long-lived donors had more naive CD4+ cells and higher diversity than aged donors. Shifts in expanded clonotypes may have been confounded by donor CMV status, which was unknown.

In regard to this clonotype: Its target is unknown.

Together with a sample-barcoded 5' primer, a J-beta primer mix was included in a second PCR lasting about 7 to 12 cycles. TCRdb processed the 5' RACE reads anew with MiXCR; each CDR3 protein has one entry. Among some 1.4 million distinct CDR3 sequences listed, approximately 42% were seen once. Every donor gave around 10 milliliters of peripheral blood. Germline CDR1 MGHDK, CDR2 SYGVNS. This CDR3 is built from 14 residues. Trimming took off 4 bases at V and 3 bases at J, with 12 bases between the two ends. The chain carries TRBV25-1 and TRBJ1-2; perhaps TRBD1 as D (6 bases). The TCR originated in a woman aged 18 to 35 in good health. The specimen was blood. CDR3 in DNA: TGTGCCAGCAGTGCTGCGGGGGCTGACTATGGCTACACCTTC. It specifies CASSAAGADYGYTF.